A single T cell receptor (beta chain) is shown here with its context. Its antigen is undetermined. The CDR3 loop spans 14 amino acids. The germline V gene encodes CDR1 SGHVS and CDR2 FNYEAQ. Germline trimming cut 1 base from V and 3 bases from J; bases unmatched to any gene: 2. Investigators reverse transcribed all isolated RNA, so they sequenced expressed TCRB transcripts. Generated by immunoSEQ multiplex PCR, the TCRdb table keeps only in-frame clones and is missing some. The repertoire holds some 700,000 clones, with 13% as singletons. The data were taken from a study of beta chain features in type 1 diabetes. Study-level findings and limits: TCRB CDR3s were moderately but significantly shorter in Type 1 diabetes patients in all four CD4+ subsets.

This receptor was identified in a man aged 18-30 years with type 1 diabetes. The specimen was naive CD4+ T cells from blood. This chain uses TRBV7-6 with TRBJ1-1, with TRBD1 matching over 7 bases. Here the CDR3 DNA reads TGTGCCAGCAGCTTAGGACAGGGTGACACTGAAGCTTTCTTT. Translating gives CASSLGQGDTEAFF.